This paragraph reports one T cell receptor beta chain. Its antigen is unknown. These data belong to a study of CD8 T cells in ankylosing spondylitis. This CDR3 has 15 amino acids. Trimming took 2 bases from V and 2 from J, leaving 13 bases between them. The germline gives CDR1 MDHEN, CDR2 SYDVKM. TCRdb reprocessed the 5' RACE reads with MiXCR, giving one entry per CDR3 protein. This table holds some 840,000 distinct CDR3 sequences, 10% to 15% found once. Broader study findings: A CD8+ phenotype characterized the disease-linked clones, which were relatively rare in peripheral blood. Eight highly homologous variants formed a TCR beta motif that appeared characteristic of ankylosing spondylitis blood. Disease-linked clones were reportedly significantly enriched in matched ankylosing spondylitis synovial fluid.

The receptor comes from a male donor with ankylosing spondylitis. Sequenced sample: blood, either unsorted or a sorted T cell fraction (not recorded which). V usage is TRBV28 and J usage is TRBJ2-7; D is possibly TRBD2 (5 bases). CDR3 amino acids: CASSLIGFGAYEQYF. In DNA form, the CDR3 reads TGTGCCAGCAGTTTAATTGGTTTCGGGGCCTACGAGCAGTACTTC.